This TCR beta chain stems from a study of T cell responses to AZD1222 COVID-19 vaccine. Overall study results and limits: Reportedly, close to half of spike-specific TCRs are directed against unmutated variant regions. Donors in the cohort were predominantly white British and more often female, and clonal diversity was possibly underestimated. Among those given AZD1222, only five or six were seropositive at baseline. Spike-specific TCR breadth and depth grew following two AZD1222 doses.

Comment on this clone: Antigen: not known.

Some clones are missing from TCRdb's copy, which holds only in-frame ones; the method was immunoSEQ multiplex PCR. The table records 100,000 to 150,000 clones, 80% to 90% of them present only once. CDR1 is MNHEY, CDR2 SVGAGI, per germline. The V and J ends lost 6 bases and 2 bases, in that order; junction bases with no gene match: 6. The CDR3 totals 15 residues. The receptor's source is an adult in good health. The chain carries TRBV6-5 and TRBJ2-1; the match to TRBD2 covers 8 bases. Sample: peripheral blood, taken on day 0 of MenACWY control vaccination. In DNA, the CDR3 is TGTGCCAGCAGAGGGACTAGTGTAACCTACAATGAGCAGTTCTTC. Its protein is CASRGTSVTYNEQFF.